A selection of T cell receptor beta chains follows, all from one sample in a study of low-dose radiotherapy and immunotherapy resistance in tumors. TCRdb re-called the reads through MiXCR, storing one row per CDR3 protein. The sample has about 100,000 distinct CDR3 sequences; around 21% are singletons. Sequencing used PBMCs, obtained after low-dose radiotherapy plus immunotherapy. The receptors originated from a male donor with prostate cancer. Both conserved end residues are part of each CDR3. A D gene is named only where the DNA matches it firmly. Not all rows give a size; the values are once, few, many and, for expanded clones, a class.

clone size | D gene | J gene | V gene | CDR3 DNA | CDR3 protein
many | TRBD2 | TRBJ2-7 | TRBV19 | TGTGCCAGTAGTGAGGCCCTGACTAGCGGGTTTTACGAGCAGTACTTC | CASSEALTSGFYEQYF
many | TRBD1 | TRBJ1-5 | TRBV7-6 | TGTGCCAGCAGCGCCGGGACAGGGCTTCGGCAGCCCCAGCATTTT | CASSAGTGLRQPQHF
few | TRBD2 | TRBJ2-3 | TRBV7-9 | TGTGCCAGCAGCCTAACAACTAGCGGGGGGCAGGGAGATACGCAGTATTTT | CASSLTTSGGQGDTQYF
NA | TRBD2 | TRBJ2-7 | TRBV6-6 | TGTGCCAGCAGGCAGCTAGCGGGGGGCTACGAGCAGTACTTC | CASRQLAGGYEQYF
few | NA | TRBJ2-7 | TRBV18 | TGTGCCAGCTCACATCGGAACGTGCAGAGCTCCTACGAGCAGTACTTC | CASSHRNVQSSYEQYF
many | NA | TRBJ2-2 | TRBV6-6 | TGTGCCAGCAGTTACGGGGTAGGGGGGAAGAACACCGGGGAGCTGTTTTTT | CASSYGVGGKNTGELFF
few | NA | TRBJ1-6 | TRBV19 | TGTGCCAGTGAGGAGACCGCGGGGCAGGCCCCCTCACCCCTCCACTTT | CASEETAGQAPSPLHF
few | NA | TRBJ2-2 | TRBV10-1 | TGCGCCAGCAGTGGAGGACAGAGCCTTCCGGGCACCGGGGAGCTGTTTTTT | CASSGGQSLPGTGELFF
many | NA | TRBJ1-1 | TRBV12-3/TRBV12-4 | TGTGCCAGCAGCCTTTCCGATATGAACACTGAAGCTTTCTTT | CASSLSDMNTEAFF
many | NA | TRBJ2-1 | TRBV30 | TGTGCCTGGTCCGCCAGGCATGAGCAGTTCTTC | CAWSARHEQFF